The 31 T cell receptor beta chains presented below share a single source sample, sequenced in a study of cytomegalovirus exposure and HLA in healthy donors. The PCR ran on 60 Vbeta and 13 Jbeta primers. Profiling relied on immunoSEQ multiplex PCR, and the TCRdb table lists in-frame clones only, not all of them. This sample has more than 95,000 clones, with less than 80% found just once. Sequencing used PBMCs. These receptors were obtained from a middle-aged woman in good health and CMV-seropositive.

This clone has just a few counts. The chain is built from TRBV30 and TRBJ2-5; D perhaps matches TRBD2 (6 bases). Germline assignment: CDR1 GTSNPN and CDR2 SVGIG (reference sequence). Trimming left V 3 bases short and J 4 bases short, with 24 bases between. The CDR3 is 17 residues long. CDR3 coding DNA: TGTGCCTGGAGCCCAGGAGGGGCCGGTGGCCGTAGAGAGACCCAGTACTTC. Its translation: CAWSPGGAGGRRETQYF.

V usage is TRBV29-1 and J usage is TRBJ1-4, with D unclear. Germline V lookup: CDR1 SQVTM, CDR2 ANQGSEA. V was cut by 7 bases and J by 5 bases, with 11 bases left in between. The CDR3 totals 12 residues. The CDR3 spells CSARVRNEKLFF. The CDR3 DNA reads TGCAGCGCCCGTGTCAGGAATGAAAAACTGTTTTTT.

V is TRBV6-5 and J is TRBJ1-2; D is unresolved. Trimming pared 2 bases from V and 2 bases from J, leaving 9 bases between. The CDR3 covers 14 residues. Germline CDR1 MNHEY, CDR2 SVGAGI. CDR3 nucleotides: TGTGCCAGCAGTTACGGGCTTGACAACTATGGCTACACCTTC. This gives the protein CASSYGLDNYGYTF.

The rearrangement joins TRBV9 to TRBJ2-2; D is ambiguous. The CDR3 covers 16 residues. V was pared by 3 bases and J by 5 bases, with 17 bases between. Per germline, CDR1 SGDLS and CDR2 YYNGEE. The CDR3 spells CASSAQPTARTGELFF. The CDR3 coding sequence is TGTGCCAGCAGCGCGCAGCCGACGGCGAGGACCGGGGAGCTGTTTTTT.

The chain recombines TRBV5-1 with TRBJ2-7; weak D call: TRBD1 (6 bases). Germline values: CDR1 SGHRS, CDR2 YFSETQ. V lost 3 bases and J lost 3, with 7 bases in between. The CDR3 extends over 12 amino acids. CDR3 in DNA: TGCGCCAGCAGCTCAGGGGTCTACGAGCAGTACTTC. This gives the protein CASSSGVYEQYF. Variable domain in full (rest from reference TRBV5-1 and TRBJ2-7): KAGVTQTPRYLIKTRGQQVTLSCSPISGHRSVSWYQQTPGQGLQFLFEYFSETQRNKGNFPGRFSGRQFSNSRSEMNVSTLELGDSALYLCASSSGVYEQYFGPGTRLTVT.

The chain links TRBV6-5 to TRBJ1-1; D is possibly TRBD1 (6 bases). Trimming took off 5 bases at V and 9 bases at J, with 13 bases between the two ends. The CDR3 covers 12 residues. The germline gives CDR1 MNHEY, CDR2 SVGAGI. CDR3 nucleotides: TGTGCCAGCAGTGCCCCTCAGGGGAAAGCTTTCTTT. Protein sequence: CASSAPQGKAFF.

The chain has TRBV7-3 and TRBJ2-3; 9 nucleotides agree with TRBD2. CDR1 SGHTA and CDR2 FQGTGA come from the germline V gene. V shed 3 bases, J shed 5 bases, and the junction held 6 bases outside the gene matches. The CDR3 has 15 residues. This CDR3 is CASSFSGSEGDTQYF. The DNA for the CDR3 is TGTGCCAGCAGCTTTAGCGGGAGTGAGGGAGATACGCAGTATTTT.

In its sample, this clone was seen a few times. The genes are TRBV4-2 and TRBJ1-1, with TRBD1 matching over 7 bases. The CDR3 contains 15 residues. The trim removed 3 bases at V and 2 bases at J, leaving 6 bases unmatched. CDR1 LGHNA and CDR2 YNFKEQ come from the germline V gene. CDR3 nucleotides: TGTGCCAGCAGCCAGGCCGGGACAGACAACACTGAAGCTTTCTTT. Translating gives CASSQAGTDNTEAFF.

CDR3 sequence: CGLAPYNEQFF. CDR3 sequence (DNA): TGCGGACTAGCGCCCTACAATGAGCAGTTCTTC. The chain joins TRBV20-1 to TRBJ2-1, with 9 bases fitting TRBD2. This CDR3 spans 11 amino acids. Germline CDR1 reads DFQATT; CDR2 reads SNEGSKA (reference sequence).

This clone is a singleton in its sample. The chain joins TRBV27 to TRBJ1-1; 8 bases are shared with TRBD1. In germline, CDR1 is MNHEY, CDR2 SMNVEV (reference sequence). The CDR3 length is 16 residues. J was trimmed by 4 bases and V by 0 bases; bases with no gene match: 7. The CDR3 nucleotides are TGTGCCAGCAGTTTATCTGGACAGGGAATTGGCACTGAAGCTTTCTTT. It encodes CASSLSGQGIGTEAFF.

This chain joins TRBV5-1 and TRBJ2-7; possibly TRBD2 for D (6 bases). CDR1 is SGHRS and CDR2 is YFSETQ in the germline V gene. V was shortened by 0 bases and J by 7 bases, with 11 bases between the two germline ends. The CDR3 is made up of 13 amino acids. The chain's CDR3 is CASSLVPAGEQYF. The CDR3 region has the DNA TGCGCCAGCAGCTTGGTACCGGCGGGGGAGCAGTACTTC.

The rearrangement uses TRBV5-1 and TRBJ2-6; the match to TRBD1 covers 11 bases. The CDR3 is 18 amino acids. V was pared by 0 bases and J by 2 bases, with 4 bases of the junction left unmatched. CDR1 and CDR2 (germline): SGHRS, YFSETQ. Here the CDR3 reads CASSLEGQGVAGANVLTF. The CDR3 DNA reads TGCGCCAGCAGCTTGGAGGGACAGGGGGTCGCTGGGGCCAACGTCCTGACTTTC.

This clone showed up just a few times. The chain has TRBV6-1 and TRBJ1-1; possibly TRBD1 for D (5 bases). The CDR3 is 14 amino acids. V was trimmed by 5 bases and J by 3 bases, leaving 13 bases between them. CDR1 and CDR2 from the germline V gene are MNHNS and SASEGT. The CDR3 coding sequence is TGTGCCAGCAGTTTCCGGGGGGGTGACACTGAAGCTTTCTTT. This encodes CASSFRGGDTEAFF.

J is TRBJ2-5 and V is TRBV7-9; TRBD1 is a possible D gene (6 bases). Trimming left V 6 bases short and J 3 bases short, with 14 bases between. Germline V gene data show CDR1 as SEHNR and CDR2 as FQNEAQ (reference sequence). This CDR3 comprises 14 residues. CDR3 amino acids: CASRGTPGEETQYF. CDR3 coding DNA: TGTGCCAGCAGGGGGACACCGGGCGAAGAGACCCAGTACTTC.

This sequence joins TRBV7-8 and TRBJ2-1, with 11 bases fitting TRBD2. J was trimmed by 12 bases and V by 5 bases; bases with no gene match: 15. Germline values: CDR1 SGHVS, CDR2 FQNEAQ. This CDR3 is built from 16 residues. The CDR3 DNA sequence: TGTGCCAGCAGCCCACCCTTGAGACTAGCGGGAAAGGGGCAGTTCTTC. It specifies CASSPPLRLAGKGQFF.

The rearrangement joins TRBV4-2 to TRBJ2-7; D is uncertain. Trimming shortened V by 0 bases and J by 3 bases, and 12 bases separated the two germline ends. There are 15 residues in the CDR3. CDR1 LGHNA and CDR2 YNFKEQ come from the germline V gene. The DNA of the CDR3 is TGTGCCAGCAGCCAAGATGTGCGGAACCACTACGAGCAGTACTTC. This sequence encodes CASSQDVRNHYEQYF.

The V and J genes are TRBV2 and TRBJ1-5; 10 bases are a match to TRBD1. This CDR3 region has 17 residues. V dropped 0 bases and J dropped 4; count of bases not matched to a gene: 6. Germline loops: CDR1 SNHLY, CDR2 FYNNEI. The CDR3, as DNA: TGTGCCAGCAGTGAAGCGCTTCGACAGGGGGCTAATCAGCCCCAGCATTTT. The encoded protein is CASSEALRQGANQPQHF.

This chain uses TRBV5-4 with TRBJ2-7, with D tentatively TRBD2 (5 bases). V was clipped by 1 base and J by 6 bases, with 8 bases between them. CDR3 length: 12 amino acids. Germline V CDR1 and CDR2: SGHNT, YYREEE (reference sequence). The CDR3 protein is CASSLTEGEQYF. The DNA for the CDR3 is TGTGCCAGCAGCTTGACAGAGGGCGAGCAGTACTTC.

This clone was counted between two and nine times. V and J are TRBV7-2 and TRBJ2-6; 7 bases are shared with TRBD1. Germline V gene lookup returns CDR1 SGHTA and CDR2 FQGNSA. The V segment lost 5 bases and the J segment 2 bases; nucleotides outside the gene matches: 3. This CDR3 is 15 amino acids long. The CDR3 is CASSRDRAGANVLTF. CDR3 bases: TGTGCCAGCAGCCGAGACAGGGCTGGGGCCAACGTCCTGACTTTC.

This clone was counted a few times. The V gene is TRBV5-1, the J gene TRBJ2-1, with TRBD2 matching 10 bases. CDR1 and CDR2 from the germline V gene are SGHRS and YFSETQ. This CDR3 is built from 15 residues. Germline trimming cut 0 bases from V and 7 bases from J; bases unmatched to any gene: 4. For the CDR3, the DNA is TGCGCCAGCAGCTTGGCCCTAGCGGGAGAGAATGAGCAGTTCTTC. Its translation: CASSLALAGENEQFF.

This clone was detected once. V usage is TRBV19 and J usage is TRBJ2-7; 9 nucleotides agree with TRBD2. CDR3 length equals 16 residues. The V segment lost 5 bases and the J segment 2 bases; nucleotides outside the gene matches: 10. Germline assignment: CDR1 LNHDA and CDR2 SQIVND (reference sequence). The DNA of the CDR3 is TGTGCCAGTAGTCCTTTTAGCGGGAGTAGCCCCTACGAGCAGTACTTC. This encodes CASSPFSGSSPYEQYF.

The chain uses TRBV6-6 and TRBJ1-1; 10 bases fit TRBD1. Germline-derived CDR1 and CDR2 are MNHNY and SVGAGI (reference sequence). V shed 5 bases and J 1 base; nucleotides not matched to a gene: 7. The CDR3 loop spans 16 amino acids. CDR3 sequence: CASSTGQGRENTEAFF. CDR3 coding DNA: TGTGCCAGCAGTACGGGACAGGGGAGAGAGAACACTGAAGCTTTCTTT.

V is TRBV6-1 and J is TRBJ2-7; 7 bases line up with TRBD1. CDR3 length: 13 residues. Germline V CDR1 and CDR2: MNHNS, SASEGT. The ends lost 6 bases at V and 4 bases at J; junction bases unmatched: 6. CDR3 protein: CASSPTGWYEQYF. CDR3 DNA: TGTGCCAGCAGCCCGACAGGGTGGTACGAGCAGTACTTC.

V is TRBV7-6 and J is TRBJ2-1; 8 bases map to TRBD2. V trimming: 4 bases; J trimming: 1 base; junction bases outside the gene matches: 9. The germline V gene encodes CDR1 SGHVS and CDR2 FNYEAQ. The CDR3 length is 17 residues. CDR3: CASSSPGGGASYNEQFF. The DNA of the CDR3 is TGTGCCAGCAGCTCCCCCGGGGGGGGTGCATCCTACAATGAGCAGTTCTTC.

The genes are TRBV7-6 and TRBJ1-2; 7 bases map to TRBD1. Germline V lookup: CDR1 SGHVS, CDR2 FNYEAQ. Trimming took 5 bases from V and 7 from J; bases not matched to a gene: 13. CDR3 length: 15 amino acids. The chain's CDR3 is CASSTKGQDRCGYTF. The CDR3, as DNA: TGTGCCAGCAGCACCAAGGGGCAGGACAGGTGTGGCTACACCTTC.

The chain links TRBV19 to TRBJ2-3; 11 nucleotides align to TRBD2. Trimming cost V 6 bases and J 2 bases; bases outside gene matches: 4. CDR1 and CDR2 (germline): LNHDA, SQIVND (reference sequence). The CDR3 totals 15 residues. CDR3 sequence (DNA): TGTGCCAGTAGCGGGACTAGCGGTTTCACAGATACGCAGTATTTT. This translates into CASSGTSGFTDTQYF.

This sequence joins TRBV5-1 and TRBJ2-7; a possible D gene is TRBD1 (6 bases). The V end lost 1 base, the J end lost 4 bases, and 9 bases lay between the germline ends. Per germline, CDR1 SGHRS and CDR2 YFSETQ. The CDR3 loop spans 13 amino acids. CDR3 coding DNA: TGCGCCAGCAGCTTGACAGGGCCATACGAGCAGTACTTC. It is translated as CASSLTGPYEQYF.

The rearrangement joins TRBV6-1 to TRBJ2-5; no definite D call. Between the trimmed V and J ends, which lost 8 bases and 0 bases, there was a span of 10 bases. This CDR3 is 13 amino acids long. From germline, CDR1 is MNHNS and CDR2 SASEGT. CDR3 sequence: CASHLRYQETQYF. Here the CDR3 DNA reads TGTGCCAGCCATTTGCGGTACCAAGAGACCCAGTACTTC.

This clone was seen a few times. The chain employs TRBV9 and TRBJ2-1; TRBD2 is a possible D gene (6 bases). There are 15 residues in the CDR3. CDR1 is SGDLS, CDR2 YYNGEE, per germline. V lost 0 bases and J 3 bases, leaving 10 bases between the germline ends. The CDR3 region has the DNA TGTGCCAGCAGCGTAGATCTAGCGCGCTACAATGAGCAGTTCTTC. Translation: CASSVDLARYNEQFF.

This chain links TRBV13 with TRBJ1-4, with D perhaps matching TRBD1 (5 bases). Per the germline V gene, CDR1 is PRHDT and CDR2 is FYEKMQ (reference sequence). The CDR3 sequence is 15 residues long. The germline V and J ends were trimmed by 0 bases and 8 bases, with 13 bases remaining between them. The CDR3 spells CASSLGDSDEEKLFF. CDR3 coding DNA: TGTGCCAGCAGCTTAGGCGACAGCGATGAAGAAAAACTGTTTTTT.

This clone was counted between two and nine times. J is TRBJ2-1 and V is TRBV6-5; 7 nucleotides agree with TRBD2. The CDR3 sequence is 15 residues long. Germline V gene data show CDR1 as MNHEY and CDR2 as SVGAGI. V shed 2 bases, J shed 8 bases, and the junction held 9 bases outside the gene matches. The CDR3 DNA reads as TGTGCCAGCAGTTACCGGACTAGTTCTGGGCATGAGCAGTTCTTC. This gives the protein CASSYRTSSGHEQFF.